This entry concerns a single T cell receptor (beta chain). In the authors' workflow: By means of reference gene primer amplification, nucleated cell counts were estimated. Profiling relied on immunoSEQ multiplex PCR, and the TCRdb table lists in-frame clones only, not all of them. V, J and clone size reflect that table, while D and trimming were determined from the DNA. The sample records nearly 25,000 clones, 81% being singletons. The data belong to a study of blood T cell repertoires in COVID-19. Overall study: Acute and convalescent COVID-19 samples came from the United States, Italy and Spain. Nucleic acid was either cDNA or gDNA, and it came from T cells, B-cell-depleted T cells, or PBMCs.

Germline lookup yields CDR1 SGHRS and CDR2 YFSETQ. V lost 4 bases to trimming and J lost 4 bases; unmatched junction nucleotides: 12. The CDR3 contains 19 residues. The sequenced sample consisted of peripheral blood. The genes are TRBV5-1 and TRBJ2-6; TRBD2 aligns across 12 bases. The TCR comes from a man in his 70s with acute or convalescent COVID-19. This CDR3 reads CASSPLSLAGGLGANVLTF. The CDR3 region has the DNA TGCGCCAGCAGCCCTTTAAGCCTAGCGGGGGGGCTCGGGGCCAACGTCCTGACTTTC.